The rows below give T cell receptor beta chains drawn from one sample of a study of T cell responses to AZD1222 COVID-19 vaccine. Sequenced by immunoSEQ multiplex PCR; TCRdb stores in-frame clones only, minus some. The repertoire holds around 130,000 clones, with 88% as singletons. The sample in question was peripheral blood, obtained on day 0 of AZD1222 vaccination. The receptors were gathered from an adult in good health. Both conserved end residues are part of each CDR3. Fields, in order: clone size, J gene, V gene, D gene, CDR3 length, CDR3 DNA, CDR3 protein. The D gene is left open where the match is weak. Rows may omit the clone size; those that give it use once, few, many or a size class.

>.|TRBJ1-4|TRBV11-2|TRBD1|18
TGTGCCAGCAGCTTAGAATTAGGGACAGCGACAACTAATGAAAAACTGTTTTTT
CASSLELGTATTNEKLFF
>few|TRBJ2-7|TRBV28|.|12
TGTGCCAGCACCACGCGAGGCTACGAGCAGTACTTC
CASTTRGYEQYF
>.|TRBJ1-4|TRBV5-1|TRBD1|15
TGCGCCAGCAGCCTCAACAGGGGGCGAGACGAAAAACTGTTTTTT
CASSLNRGRDEKLFF
>.|TRBJ2-2|TRBV9|.|16
TGTGCCAGCAGCGTAGGAAAGGCCCTGAACACCGGGGAGCTGTTTTTT
CASSVGKALNTGELFF
>.|TRBJ2-3|TRBV10-2|TRBD1|15
TGCGCCAGCAGGGAAGGGGGCAGTTTTACAGATACGCAGTATTTT
CASREGGSFTDTQYF
>.|TRBJ2-3|TRBV28|TRBD1|18
TGTGCCAGCAGATCGTCCACCGGGACAGGGGGCATTTCAGATACGCAGTATTTT
CASRSSTGTGGISDTQYF
>.|TRBJ1-5|TRBV27|TRBD1|15
TGTGCCAGCAGACAAACAGGGGGCGGCAATCAGCCCCAGCATTTT
CASRQTGGGNQPQHF
>.|TRBJ2-1|TRBV3-1/TRBV3-2|TRBD1|17
TGTGCCAGCAGCCCTATATCGGGACAGGGGCCAATCAATGAGCAGTTCTTC
CASSPISGQGPINEQFF
>.|TRBJ1-3|TRBV19|.|12
TGTGCCAGTAGCCGCTCTGGAAACACCATATATTTT
CASSRSGNTIYF
>once|TRBJ1-1|TRBV27|.|12
TGTGCCAGCAGCCGGGTCCCGGCTGAAGCTTTCTTT
CASSRVPAEAFF
>.|TRBJ2-5|TRBV2|.|11
TGTGCCAGCAGTTACCAAGAGACCCAGTACTTC
CASSYQETQYF
>once|TRBJ2-2|TRBV2|TRBD1|14
TGTGCCAGCAGGGACAGGGGAAGCGGCGGGGAGCTGTTTTTT
CASRDRGSGGELFF
>many|TRBJ1-3|TRBV9|TRBD1|15
TGTGCCAGCAGCCCGACAGGACAGGCTGGAAACACCATATATTTT
CASSPTGQAGNTIYF
>.|TRBJ2-7|TRBV21-1|.|13
TGTGCCAGCATCAGGTCGGGAGCCGGCAAGCAGTACTTC
CASIRSGAGKQYF
>.|TRBJ2-7|TRBV9|TRBD2|15
TGTGCCAGCAGCGTAGCCGGACTAGCGGGAGCCGAGCAGTACTTC
CASSVAGLAGAEQYF
>.|TRBJ1-5|TRBV6-2/TRBV6-3|TRBD1|18
TGTGCCAGCAGTTACCGGACAGGTCAGGACCTCGGCAATCAGCCCCAGCATTTT
CASSYRTGQDLGNQPQHF
>.|TRBJ1-5|TRBV10-2|.|13
TGCGCCAGCCTCCCCGGGATCAATCAGCCCCAGCATTTT
CASLPGINQPQHF
>.|TRBJ2-1|TRBV7-8|TRBD2|16
TGTGCCAGCAGCAAGGCCGCGGGTGGGACTAGCCCTGAGCAGTTCTTC
CASSKAAGGTSPEQFF